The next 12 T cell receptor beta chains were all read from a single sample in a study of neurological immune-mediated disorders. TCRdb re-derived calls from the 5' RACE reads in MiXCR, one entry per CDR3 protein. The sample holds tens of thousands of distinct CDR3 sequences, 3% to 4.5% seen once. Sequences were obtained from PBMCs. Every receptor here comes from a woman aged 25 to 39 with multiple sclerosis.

In DNA, the CDR3 is TGTGCCAGCGGGGCAGGCTATTACAATGAGCAGTTCTTC. Encoded protein: CASGAGYYNEQFF. The chain uses TRBV11-3 and TRBJ2-1, with a weak D call TRBD1 (5 bases). The CDR3 loop spans 13 amino acids. V shed 8 bases and J shed 4 bases, with 12 bases lying between them. The germline V gene has CDR1 SGHNT and CDR2 YENEEA. Filled out from reference TRBV11-3 and TRBJ2-1, the complete variable domain reads EAGVVQSPRYKIIEKKQPVAFWCNPISGHNTLYWYLQNLGQGPELLIRYENEEAVDDSQLPKDRFSAERLKGVDSTLKIQPAELGDSAVYLCASGAGYYNEQFFGPGTRLTVL.

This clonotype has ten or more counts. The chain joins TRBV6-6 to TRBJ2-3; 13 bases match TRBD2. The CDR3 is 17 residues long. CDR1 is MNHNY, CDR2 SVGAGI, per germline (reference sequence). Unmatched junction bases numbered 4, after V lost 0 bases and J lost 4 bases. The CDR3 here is CASSYSGLAGKADTQYF. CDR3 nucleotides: TGTGCCAGCAGTTACTCGGGACTAGCGGGAAAAGCAGATACGCAGTATTTT.

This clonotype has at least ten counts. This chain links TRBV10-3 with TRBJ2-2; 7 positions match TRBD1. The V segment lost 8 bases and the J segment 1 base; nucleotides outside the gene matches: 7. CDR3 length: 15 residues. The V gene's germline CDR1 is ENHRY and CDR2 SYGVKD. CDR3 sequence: CAIVYRDRNTGELFF. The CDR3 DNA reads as TGTGCCATCGTTTACCGGGACAGGAACACCGGGGAGCTGTTTTTT.

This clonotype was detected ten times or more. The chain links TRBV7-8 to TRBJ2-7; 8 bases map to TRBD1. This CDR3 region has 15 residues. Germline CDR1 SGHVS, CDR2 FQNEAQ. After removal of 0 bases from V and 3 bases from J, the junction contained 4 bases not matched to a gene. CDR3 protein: CASSLAPGGGYEQYF. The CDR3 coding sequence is TGTGCCAGCAGCTTAGCTCCAGGGGGCGGCTACGAGCAGTACTTC.

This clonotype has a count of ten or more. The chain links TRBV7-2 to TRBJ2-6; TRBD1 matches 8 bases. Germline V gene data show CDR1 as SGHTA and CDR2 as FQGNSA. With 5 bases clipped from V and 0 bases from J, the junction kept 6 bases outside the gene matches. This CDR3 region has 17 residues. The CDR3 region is CASSTGQGSSGANVLTF. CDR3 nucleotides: TGTGCCAGCAGCACTGGACAGGGTAGCTCTGGGGCCAACGTCCTGACTTTC. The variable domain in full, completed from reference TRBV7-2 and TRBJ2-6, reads GAGVSQSPSNKVTEKGKDVELRCDPISGHTALYWYRQSLGQGLEFLIYFQGNSAPDKSGLPSDRFSAERTGGSVSTLTIQRTQQEDSAVYLCASSTGQGSSGANVLTFGAGSRLTVL.

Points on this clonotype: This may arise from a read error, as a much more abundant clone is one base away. The CDR3 coding sequence is TGCAGTGCCCCCCCATGCGGGAGCACAGATACGCAGTATTTT. Its translation is CSAPPCGSTDTQYF. The genes are TRBV20-1 and TRBJ2-3, with a tentative D call TRBD2 (5 bases). V was shortened by 6 bases and J by 0 bases, with 13 bases between the two germline ends. Germline CDR1 is DFQATT and CDR2 is SNEGSKA (reference sequence). The CDR3 loop spans 14 amino acids.

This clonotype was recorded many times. CDR3 amino acids: CASSLMALEAFF. As DNA, the CDR3 is TGTGCCAGCAGCCTTATGGCTCTTGAAGCTTTCTTT. This rearrangement joins TRBV7-9 to TRBJ1-1; D is unclear. The CDR3 extends over 12 amino acids. Trimming stripped 5 bases from V and 7 bases from J, with 11 bases between. Germline assignment: CDR1 SEHNR and CDR2 FQNEAQ (reference sequence).

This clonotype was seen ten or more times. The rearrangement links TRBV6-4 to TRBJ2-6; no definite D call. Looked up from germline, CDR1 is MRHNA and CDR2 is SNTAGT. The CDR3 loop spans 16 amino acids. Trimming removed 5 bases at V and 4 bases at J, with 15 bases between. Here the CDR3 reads CASSQDPFGGANVLTF. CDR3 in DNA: TGTGCCAGCAGTCAGGACCCCTTCGGAGGGGCCAACGTCCTGACTTTC.

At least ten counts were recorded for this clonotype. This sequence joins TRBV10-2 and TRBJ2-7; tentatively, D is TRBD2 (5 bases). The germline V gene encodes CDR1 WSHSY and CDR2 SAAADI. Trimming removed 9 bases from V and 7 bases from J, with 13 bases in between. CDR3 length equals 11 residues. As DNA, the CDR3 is TGCGCCAGTAGAAGCGGAATAGAGCAGTACTTC. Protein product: CASRSGIEQYF.

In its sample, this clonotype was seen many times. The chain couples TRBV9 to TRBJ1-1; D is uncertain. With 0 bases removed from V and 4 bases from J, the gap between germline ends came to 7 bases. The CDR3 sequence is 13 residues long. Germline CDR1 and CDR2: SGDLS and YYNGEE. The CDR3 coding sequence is TGTGCCAGCAGCGTAGGAGTTGGCACTGAAGCTTTCTTT. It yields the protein CASSVGVGTEAFF.

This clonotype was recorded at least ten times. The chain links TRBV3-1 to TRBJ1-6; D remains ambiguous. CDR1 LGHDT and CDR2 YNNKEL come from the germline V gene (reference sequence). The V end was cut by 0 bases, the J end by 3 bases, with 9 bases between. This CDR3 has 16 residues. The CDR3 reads CASSQDQGYYNSPLHF. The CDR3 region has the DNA TGTGCCAGCAGCCAAGATCAAGGGTACTATAATTCACCCCTCCACTTT.

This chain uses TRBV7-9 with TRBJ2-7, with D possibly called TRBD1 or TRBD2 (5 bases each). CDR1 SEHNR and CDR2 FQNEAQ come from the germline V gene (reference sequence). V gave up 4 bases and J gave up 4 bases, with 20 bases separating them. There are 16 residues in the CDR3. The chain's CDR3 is CASSWSGVLGVYEQYF. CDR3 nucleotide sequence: TGTGCCAGCAGCTGGTCCGGGGTCCTAGGGGTGTACGAGCAGTACTTC.